The 31 T cell receptor beta chains presented below share a single source sample, sequenced in a study of OX40 agonist ivuxolimab in advanced cancers. Data came from immunoSEQ multiplex PCR; TCRdb stores just in-frame clones and leaves some out. The sample holds more than 50,000 clones; 75% to 85% are singletons and the top ten take 2.4%. The sample consisted of CD4+ or CD8+ T cells sorted from blood, taken in a trial of the OX40 agonist ivuxolimab. The source of these receptors is an adult with an advanced solid tumor such as melanoma, head and neck, liver or kidney cancer.

V and J are TRBV7-2 and TRBJ2-7, with D maybe TRBD1 (6 bases). Trimming stripped 6 bases from V and 3 bases from J, with 21 bases between. Germline V CDR1 and CDR2: SGHTA, FQGNSA. CDR3 length: 16 residues. The CDR3 DNA reads as TGTGCCAGCAGTTTGATGGGGGCCCTACTTAACTACGAGCAGTACTTC. Its translation is CASSLMGALLNYEQYF.

This clone counts as medium-sized. This chain uses TRBV19 with TRBJ1-1; the match to TRBD1 covers 7 bases. CDR3 length: 17 residues. Germline V lookup: CDR1 LNHDA, CDR2 SQIVND (reference sequence). V dropped 5 bases and J dropped 0; count of bases not matched to a gene: 12. In DNA form, the CDR3 reads TGTGCCAGTAGTCCCCTCAGCGCACAGGGGATGAACACTGAAGCTTTCTTT. It yields the protein CASSPLSAQGMNTEAFF.

The chain joins TRBV19 to TRBJ2-7; a possible D gene is TRBD1 (6 bases). The CDR3 covers 14 residues. V lost 4 bases to trimming and J lost 2 bases, with 12 bases between them. Germline V gene data show CDR1 as LNHDA and CDR2 as SQIVND (reference sequence). The CDR3 DNA sequence: TGTGCCAGTAGTACCAGACAGGTGACCTACGAGCAGTACTTC. This gives the protein CASSTRQVTYEQYF.

This chain links TRBV7-2 with TRBJ2-3, with 11 bases aligning to TRBD1. Germline V gene data show CDR1 as SGHTA and CDR2 as FQGNSA. V shed 5 bases, J shed 4 bases, and the junction held 5 bases outside the gene matches. There are 15 residues in the CDR3. The DNA for the CDR3 is TGTGCCAGCAGCCCCGGACAGGGGGCCCCAGATACGCAGTATTTT. Its protein product is CASSPGQGAPDTQYF.

V and J are TRBV6-5 and TRBJ1-1, with no clear D. The germline V gene encodes CDR1 MNHEY and CDR2 SVGAGI. V lost 0 bases and J 8 bases, leaving 13 bases between the germline ends. The length of the CDR3 is 14 residues. For the CDR3, the DNA is TGTGCCAGCAGTTACTCAAGCCACGTGACGGAAGCTTTCTTT. Translating gives CASSYSSHVTEAFF.

Note on this clone: Mismatch with germline at one junction end may stem from a read error. This chain joins TRBV6-5 and TRBJ2-1; D gene ambiguous. There are 15 residues in the CDR3. Germline V gives CDR1 MNHEY, CDR2 SVGAGI. The CDR3 loop reads CASSRDSTSFNEQFF. DNA of the CDR3: TGTGCCAGCAGCCGCGATTCTACGTCCTTCAATGAGCAGTTCTTC.

This sequence joins TRBV28 and TRBJ1-1; TRBD1 matches at 10 bases. Germline-derived CDR1 and CDR2 are MDHEN and SYDVKM. The CDR3 sequence is 17 residues long. Losses at the gene ends were 7 bases for V and 4 bases for J; bases not matched to a gene: 15. The CDR3 region has the DNA TGTGCCAGCAACCCCCTGAGGACAGGGGGATGGGGCACTGAAGCTTTCTTT. This gives the protein CASNPLRTGGWGTEAFF.

CDR3 DNA: TGTGCCAGCAAGGGAGACAGTCTTTATAATTCACCCCTCCACTTT. This codes for CASKGDSLYNSPLHF. The chain links TRBV6-5 to TRBJ1-6, with a possible D match to TRBD1 (5 bases). Germline values: CDR1 MNHEY, CDR2 SVGAGI. The CDR3 covers 15 residues. Trimming shortened V by 7 bases and J by 4 bases, and 14 bases separated the two germline ends.

The chain couples TRBV2 to TRBJ1-5; D ambiguous. V lost 2 bases and J lost 6, with 14 bases in between. This CDR3 has 15 residues. The germline gives CDR1 SNHLY, CDR2 FYNNEI. CDR3 DNA sequence: TGTGCCAGCAGTGAAAATATCGGGAGCTCTCAGCCCCAGCATTTT. Translating it yields CASSENIGSSQPQHF.

This clone was seen a few times. The rearrangement joins TRBV27 to TRBJ1-2; D is uncertain. Trimming cost V 0 bases and J 1 base, with 12 bases left between them. Per germline, CDR1 MNHEY and CDR2 SMNVEV (reference sequence). The CDR3 totals 16 residues. Here the CDR3 DNA reads TGTGCCAGCAGTTTATCGGCGGGAGAAGTTAACTATGGCTACACCTTC. Its translation is CASSLSAGEVNYGYTF.

The count of this clone is one. The CDR3 is CASSRGTGGGEQYF. As DNA, the CDR3 is TGCGCCAGCAGTAGGGGGACAGGGGGCGGAGAGCAGTACTTC. This chain uses TRBV10-2 with TRBJ2-7, with TRBD1 identical over 12 bases. V lost 5 bases to trimming and J lost 7 bases; unmatched junction nucleotides: 6. The CDR3 is 14 amino acids. Germline CDR1 is WSHSY and CDR2 is SAAADI.

The chain joins TRBV5-1 to TRBJ1-1; 7 positions agree with TRBD1. Germline V gene sequence: CDR1 SGHRS, CDR2 YFSETQ. J gave up 1 base and V 4 bases, and 4 bases lay outside the gene matches. The length of the CDR3 is 14 residues. CDR3 residues: CASSGGQQNTEAFF. CDR3 in DNA: TGCGCCAGCAGCGGGGGACAGCAGAACACTGAAGCTTTCTTT. Full variable domain (remainder filled in from reference TRBV5-1 and TRBJ1-1): KAGVTQTPRYLIKTRGQQVTLSCSPISGHRSVSWYQQTPGQGLQFLFEYFSETQRNKGNFPGRFSGRQFSNSRSEMNVSTLELGDSALYLCASSGGQQNTEAFFGQGTRLTVV.

The chain recombines TRBV19 with TRBJ2-5; 10 bases align to TRBD1. Matching the DNA end better, TRBJ2-7 makes the J call doubtful. This CDR3 region has 14 residues. The germline CDR1 and CDR2 sequences are LNHDA and SQIVND (reference sequence). Here the CDR3 reads CASSRTGGTYEQYF. CDR3 nucleotide sequence: TGTGCCAGTAGTAGGACAGGGGGGACCTACGAGCAGTACTTC.

The V gene is TRBV5-1, the J gene TRBJ1-1; D ambiguous. The V gene's germline CDR1 is SGHRS and CDR2 YFSETQ. The CDR3 is made up of 13 amino acids. Trimming pared 4 bases from V and 3 bases from J, leaving 10 bases between. The CDR3 coding sequence is TGCGCCAGCAGCAAGGACGGGGACACTGAAGCTTTCTTT. Amino acid sequence: CASSKDGDTEAFF. The full variable domain, in which reference TRBV5-1 and TRBJ1-1 provide the parts outside the CDR3, is KAGVTQTPRYLIKTRGQQVTLSCSPISGHRSVSWYQQTPGQGLQFLFEYFSETQRNKGNFPGRFSGRQFSNSRSEMNVSTLELGDSALYLCASSKDGDTEAFFGQGTRLTVV.

The rearrangement links TRBV5-1 to TRBJ2-2, with D hard to call. The CDR3 spans 14 residues. V lost 0 bases to trimming and J lost 6 bases, with 9 bases between them. CDR1 and CDR2 (germline): SGHRS, YFSETQ. The chain's CDR3 is CASSLEPSSGELFF. For the CDR3, the DNA is TGCGCCAGCAGCTTGGAGCCTAGTTCCGGGGAGCTGTTTTTT.

The gene calls are TRBV10-3 and TRBJ2-7; D possibly corresponds to TRBD1 (6 bases). The CDR3 is 12 residues long. V lost 4 bases to trimming and J lost 5 bases, with 9 bases between them. The germline V gene has CDR1 ENHRY and CDR2 SYGVKD. The CDR3, as DNA: TGTGCCATCAGTGCTCGACAGGACGAGCAGTACTTC. Translated: CAISARQDEQYF.

V gene TRBV7-6 combines with J gene TRBJ1-6; D is uncertain. V was cut by 1 base and J by 7 bases, with 11 bases left in between. The length of the CDR3 is 15 residues. Germline V lookup: CDR1 SGHVS, CDR2 FNYEAQ. The CDR3 is CASSLDRKPNSPLHF. CDR3 nucleotides: TGTGCCAGCAGCTTAGATCGGAAACCGAATTCACCCCTCCACTTT.

The rearrangement links TRBV2 to TRBJ2-5, with 8 bases that match TRBD1. Trimming cost V 3 bases and J 4 bases; bases outside gene matches: 4. CDR1 and CDR2 (germline): SNHLY, FYNNEI. The CDR3 is made up of 14 amino acids. Here the CDR3 DNA reads TGTGCCAGCAGTGAGGACAGGGTTGGAGAGACCCAGTACTTC. Translated, it gives CASSEDRVGETQYF.

About this clone itself: One end of the junction varies from germline; a read error may be responsible. This rearrangement joins TRBV5-5 to TRBJ1-1; the D gene is possibly TRBD1 (5 bases). The CDR3 loop spans 17 amino acids. Per germline, CDR1 SGHKS and CDR2 YYEKEE (reference sequence). CDR3 bases: TGTGCCAGCAGTTTGGGGCTTCCGGGCCACATGAACACTGAAGCTTTCTTT. Its protein is CASSLGLPGHMNTEAFF.

The chain employs TRBV2 and TRBJ1-3; D gene unclear. V was cut by 8 bases and J by 1 base, with 9 bases left in between. The CDR3 totals 13 residues. The germline V gene encodes CDR1 SNHLY and CDR2 FYNNEI. This chain's CDR3 is CASGPGSGNTIYF. DNA of the CDR3: TGTGCCAGCGGGCCAGGATCTGGAAACACCATATATTTT.

This clone has just a few counts. The rearrangement links TRBV4-2 to TRBJ1-2; D remains ambiguous. From germline, CDR1 is LGHNA and CDR2 YNFKEQ. The CDR3 is 13 residues long. Trimming left V 3 bases short and J 6 bases short, with 11 bases between. The CDR3 reads CASSQGRQNGYTF. CDR3 sequence (DNA): TGTGCCAGCAGCCAGGGAAGGCAGAATGGCTACACCTTC.

J is TRBJ1-1 and V is TRBV2, with TRBD1 matching 8 bases. The germline V gene encodes CDR1 SNHLY and CDR2 FYNNEI. V trimming: 5 bases; J trimming: 6 bases; junction bases outside the gene matches: 14. The CDR3 totals 16 residues. CDR3 DNA sequence: TGTGCCAGCAGTCAACCAGGGGGCGATGGAATGGCTGAAGCTTTCTTT. It translates to CASSQPGGDGMAEAFF. The variable domain in full, completed from reference TRBV2 and TRBJ1-1, reads EPEVTQTPSHQVTQMGQEVILRCVPISNHLYFYWYRQILGQKVEFLVSFYNNEISEKSEIFDDQFSVERPDGSNFTLKIRSTKLEDSAMYFCASSQPGGDGMAEAFFGQGTRLTVV.

The V gene is TRBV12-5, the J gene TRBJ2-3; D uncertain. This CDR3 is 13 amino acids long. Germline V gene lookup returns CDR1 LGHNT and CDR2 FRNRAP. Trimming took off 3 bases at V and 6 bases at J, with 10 bases between the two ends. CDR3 coding DNA: TGTGCTAGTGGTTTCTCCTATGTGGATACGCAGTATTTT. Encoded protein: CASGFSYVDTQYF.

There are a few counts of this clone. The rearrangement uses TRBV7-2 and TRBJ1-1, with a possible D match to TRBD1 (5 bases). The CDR3 covers 13 residues. The V end lost 2 bases, the J end lost 4 bases, and 8 bases lay between the germline ends. Germline assignment: CDR1 SGHTA and CDR2 FQGNSA. CDR3 bases: TGTGCCAGCAGCTTATCAGGGCTCACTGAAGCTTTCTTT. This gives the protein CASSLSGLTEAFF.

This clone came up a few times. V usage is TRBV2 and J usage is TRBJ2-7; D is possibly TRBD1 (5 bases). The CDR3 covers 14 residues. Germline V gene lookup returns CDR1 SNHLY and CDR2 FYNNEI. V was cut by 2 bases and J by 1 base, with 9 bases left in between. This CDR3 is CASSEQGISYEQYF. As DNA, the CDR3 is TGTGCCAGCAGTGAACAGGGTATTTCCTACGAGCAGTACTTC.

The chain links TRBV11-1 to TRBJ2-1; D may correspond to TRBD1 or TRBD2 (6 bases each). Trimming took off 3 bases at V and 6 bases at J, with 18 bases between the two ends. The CDR3 spans 16 residues. Germline V gene lookup returns CDR1 SGHAT and CDR2 FQDESV (reference sequence). The CDR3 coding sequence is TGTGCCAGCAGCTTCTATAGGGGGGCCAATACCAATGAGCAGTTCTTC. Protein: CASSFYRGANTNEQFF.

The V call is TRBV9, the J call TRBJ2-6; D is unclear. Germline values: CDR1 SGDLS, CDR2 YYNGEE. This CDR3 contains 17 residues. The V gene lost 5 bases and the J gene lost 5 bases, with 20 bases spanning the gap. The CDR3, as DNA: TGTGCCAGCAGGGTAATGTACAAACAAAGTCGGGCCAACGTCCTGACTTTC. Translation: CASRVMYKQSRANVLTF.

V usage is TRBV6-1 and J usage is TRBJ1-5; the D gene is possibly TRBD1 (6 bases). CDR1 MNHNS and CDR2 SASEGT come from the germline V gene. CDR3 length: 14 residues. V lost 6 bases to trimming and J lost 1 base, with 10 bases between them. The CDR3, as DNA: TGTGCCAGCAGCACACAGGGCAGCAATCAGCCCCAGCATTTT. It translates to CASSTQGSNQPQHF.

V gene TRBV2 combines with J gene TRBJ1-5, with a possible D match to TRBD1 (5 bases). Germline values: CDR1 SNHLY, CDR2 FYNNEI. V lost 2 bases and J lost 6, with 17 bases in between. This CDR3 contains 16 residues. The CDR3 DNA reads as TGTGCCAGCAGTGAACGTCAGGTCCTGAGGGGTCAGCCCCAGCATTTT. Translating it yields CASSERQVLRGQPQHF.

The rearrangement uses TRBV28 and TRBJ1-1; D is unresolved. The CDR3 loop spans 13 amino acids. Germline values: CDR1 MDHEN, CDR2 SYDVKM. V gave up 2 bases and J gave up 8 bases, with 12 bases separating them. The CDR3 region is CASSLEVPLEAFF. The CDR3 DNA is TGTGCCAGCAGTTTAGAAGTACCCCTGGAAGCTTTCTTT.

DNA for the CDR3: TGTGCCAGCAGTTACTCTTCGCCCGACAGCAATCAGCCCCAGCATTTT. It yields the protein CASSYSSPDSNQPQHF. The chain joins TRBV6-6 to TRBJ1-5; D call uncertain. CDR3 length equals 16 residues. V shed 0 bases and J shed 1 base, with 10 bases lying between them. From germline, CDR1 is MNHNY and CDR2 SVGAGI (reference sequence).